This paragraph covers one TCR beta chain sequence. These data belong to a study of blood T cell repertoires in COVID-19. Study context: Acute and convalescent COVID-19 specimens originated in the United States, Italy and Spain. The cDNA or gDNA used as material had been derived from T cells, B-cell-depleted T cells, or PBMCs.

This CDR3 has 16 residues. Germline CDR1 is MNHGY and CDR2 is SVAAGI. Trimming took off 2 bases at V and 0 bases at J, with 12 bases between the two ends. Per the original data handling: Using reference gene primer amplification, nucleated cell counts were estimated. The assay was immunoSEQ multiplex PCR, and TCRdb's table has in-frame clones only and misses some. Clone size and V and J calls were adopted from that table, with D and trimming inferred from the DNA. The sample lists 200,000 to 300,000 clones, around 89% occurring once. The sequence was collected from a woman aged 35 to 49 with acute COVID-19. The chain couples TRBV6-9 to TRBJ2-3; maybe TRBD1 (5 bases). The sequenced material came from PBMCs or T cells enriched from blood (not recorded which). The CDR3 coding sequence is TGTGCCAGCAGTTATAGGGGCAGAAATAGCACAGATACGCAGTATTTT. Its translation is CASSYRGRNSTDTQYF.